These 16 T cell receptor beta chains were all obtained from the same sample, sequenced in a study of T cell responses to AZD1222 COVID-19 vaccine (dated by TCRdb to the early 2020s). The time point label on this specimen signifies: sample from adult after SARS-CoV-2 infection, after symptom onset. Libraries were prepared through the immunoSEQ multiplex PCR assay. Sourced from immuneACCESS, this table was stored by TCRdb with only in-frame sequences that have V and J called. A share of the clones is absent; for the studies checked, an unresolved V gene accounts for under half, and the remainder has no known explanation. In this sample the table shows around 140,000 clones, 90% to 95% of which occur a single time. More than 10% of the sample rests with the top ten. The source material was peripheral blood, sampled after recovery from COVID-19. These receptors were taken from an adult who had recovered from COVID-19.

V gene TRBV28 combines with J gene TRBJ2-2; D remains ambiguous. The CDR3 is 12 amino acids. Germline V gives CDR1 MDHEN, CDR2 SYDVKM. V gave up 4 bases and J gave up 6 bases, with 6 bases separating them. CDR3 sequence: CASSSTPGELFF. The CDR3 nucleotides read TGTGCCAGCAGTTCCACCCCCGGGGAGCTGTTTTTT.

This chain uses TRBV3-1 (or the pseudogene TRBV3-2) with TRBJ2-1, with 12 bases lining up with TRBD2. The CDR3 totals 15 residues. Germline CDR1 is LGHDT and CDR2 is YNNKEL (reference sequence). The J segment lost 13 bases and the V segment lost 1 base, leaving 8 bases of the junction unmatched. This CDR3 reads CASSQVSLAGGPQFF. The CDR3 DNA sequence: TGTGCCAGCAGCCAAGTAAGTCTAGCGGGAGGGCCCCAGTTCTTC.

This chain's CDR3 is CASSEQGTEQYF. CDR3 DNA: TGTGCCAGCAGTGAACAGGGCACAGAGCAGTACTTC. The chain carries TRBV2 and TRBJ2-7; maybe TRBD1 (5 bases). The CDR3 is made up of 12 amino acids. Germline V CDR1 and CDR2: SNHLY, FYNNEI. V lost 2 bases, J lost 7 bases, and 9 bases lay in between.

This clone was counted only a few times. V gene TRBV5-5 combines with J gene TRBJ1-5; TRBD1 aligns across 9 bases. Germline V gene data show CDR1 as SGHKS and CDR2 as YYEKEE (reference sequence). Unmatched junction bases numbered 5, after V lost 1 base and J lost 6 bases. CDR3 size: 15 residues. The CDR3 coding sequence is TGTGCCAGCAGCTTGATCACAGGGGGCTTTCAGCCCCAGCATTTT. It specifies CASSLITGGFQPQHF.

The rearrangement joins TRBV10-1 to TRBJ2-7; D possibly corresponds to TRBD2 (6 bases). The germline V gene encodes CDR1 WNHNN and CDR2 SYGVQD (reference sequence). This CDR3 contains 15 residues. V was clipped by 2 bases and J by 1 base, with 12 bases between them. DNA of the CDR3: TGCGCCAGCAGTGAGACGGTGGAGGGATCCTACGAGCAGTACTTC. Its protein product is CASSETVEGSYEQYF.

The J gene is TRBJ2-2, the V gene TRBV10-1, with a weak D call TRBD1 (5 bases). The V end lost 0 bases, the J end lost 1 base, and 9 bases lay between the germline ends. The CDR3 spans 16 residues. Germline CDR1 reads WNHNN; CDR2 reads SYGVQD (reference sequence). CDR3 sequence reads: CASSESGAVNTGELFF. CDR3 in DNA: TGCGCCAGCAGTGAGTCTGGGGCAGTGAACACCGGGGAGCTGTTTTTT.

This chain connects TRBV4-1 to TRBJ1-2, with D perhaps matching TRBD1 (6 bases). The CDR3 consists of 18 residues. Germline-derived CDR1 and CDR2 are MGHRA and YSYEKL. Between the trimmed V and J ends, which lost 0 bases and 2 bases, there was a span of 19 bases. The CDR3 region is CASSQDLFGLGQNYGYTF. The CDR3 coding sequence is TGCGCCAGCAGCCAAGATCTCTTCGGATTAGGACAGAACTATGGCTACACCTTC.

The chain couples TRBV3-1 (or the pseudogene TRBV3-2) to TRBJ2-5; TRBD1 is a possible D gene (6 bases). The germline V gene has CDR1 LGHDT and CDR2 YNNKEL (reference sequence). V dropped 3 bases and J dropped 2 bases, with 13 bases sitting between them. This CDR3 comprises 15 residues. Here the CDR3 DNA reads TGTGCCAGCAGCCAGGCTACAGGGAGACAAGAGACCCAGTACTTC. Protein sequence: CASSQATGRQETQYF.

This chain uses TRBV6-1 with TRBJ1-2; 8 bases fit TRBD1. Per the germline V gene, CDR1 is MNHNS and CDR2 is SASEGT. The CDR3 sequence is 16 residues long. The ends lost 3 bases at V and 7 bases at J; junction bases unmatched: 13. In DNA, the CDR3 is TGTGCCAGCAGTGATCCGGGACAGGAAAGAACGAGTGGCTACACCTTC. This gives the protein CASSDPGQERTSGYTF.

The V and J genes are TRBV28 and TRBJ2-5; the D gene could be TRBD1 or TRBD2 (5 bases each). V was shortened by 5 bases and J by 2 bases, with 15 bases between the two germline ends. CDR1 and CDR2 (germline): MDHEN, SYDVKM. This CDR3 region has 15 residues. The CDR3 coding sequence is TGTGCCAGCAGTCCACTGGGGGATGGGCAAGAGACCCAGTACTTC. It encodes CASSPLGDGQETQYF.

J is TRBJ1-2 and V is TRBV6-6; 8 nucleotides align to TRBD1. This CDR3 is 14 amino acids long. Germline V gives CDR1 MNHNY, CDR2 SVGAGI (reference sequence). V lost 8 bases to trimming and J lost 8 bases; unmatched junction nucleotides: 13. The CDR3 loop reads CASGSLQGVLGYTF. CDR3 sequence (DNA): TGTGCCAGCGGTTCCCTACAGGGGGTCCTGGGCTACACCTTC.

CDR3 sequence reads: CTAGNTTYNEQFF. The CDR3 bases are TGCACGGCCGGTAATACCACGTACAATGAGCAGTTCTTC. The V gene is TRBV29-1, the J gene TRBJ2-1; D is unclear. CDR3 size: 13 residues. Germline V gene sequence: CDR1 SQVTM, CDR2 ANQGSEA.

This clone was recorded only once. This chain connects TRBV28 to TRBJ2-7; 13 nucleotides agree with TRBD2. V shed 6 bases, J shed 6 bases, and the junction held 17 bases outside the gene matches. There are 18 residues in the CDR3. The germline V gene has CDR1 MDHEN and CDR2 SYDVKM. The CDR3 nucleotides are TGTGCCAGCAGCCCCTCGGGGACTAGCGGGGCCGTCTGGCGCGAGCAGTACTTC. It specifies CASSPSGTSGAVWREQYF.

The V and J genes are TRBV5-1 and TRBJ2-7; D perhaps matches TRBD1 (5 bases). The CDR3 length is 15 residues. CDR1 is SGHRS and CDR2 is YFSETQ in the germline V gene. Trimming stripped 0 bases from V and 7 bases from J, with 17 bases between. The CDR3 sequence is CASSLEPGIVGEQYF. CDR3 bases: TGCGCCAGCAGCTTGGAGCCAGGGATCGTTGGGGAGCAGTACTTC.

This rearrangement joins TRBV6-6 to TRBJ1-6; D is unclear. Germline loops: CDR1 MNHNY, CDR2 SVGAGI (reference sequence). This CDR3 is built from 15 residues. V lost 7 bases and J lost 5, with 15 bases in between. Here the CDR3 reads CASTVGRLNNSPLHF. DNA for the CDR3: TGTGCCAGCACGGTTGGGAGGCTGAATAATTCACCCCTCCACTTT.

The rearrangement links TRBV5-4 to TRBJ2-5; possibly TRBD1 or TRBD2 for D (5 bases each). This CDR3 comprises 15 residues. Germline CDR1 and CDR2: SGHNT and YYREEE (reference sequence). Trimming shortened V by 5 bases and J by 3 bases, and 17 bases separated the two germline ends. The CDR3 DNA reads TGTGCCAGCAGGCCCCAGGGACGTACCGAAGAGACCCAGTACTTC. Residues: CASRPQGRTEETQYF.